Detailed here is one T cell receptor beta chain. The antigen is undetermined. This record belongs to a study of T cell responses to AZD1222 COVID-19 vaccine. Findings and limits, study-wide: In a largely white British group with more females than males, clonal diversity was possibly underestimated. Recipients of AZD1222 seropositive at baseline numbered only five or six.

Produced via immunoSEQ multiplex PCR; TCRdb's table is partial and in-frame only. Of roughly 160,000 clones in the sample, 85% to 95% were seen once. There are 14 residues in the CDR3. Germline CDR1 and CDR2: KGHSH and LQKENI. Trimming took off 7 bases at V and 2 bases at J, with 14 bases between the two ends. The chain recombines TRBV18 with TRBJ2-5; D could derive from TRBD1 or TRBD2 (5 bases each). This clonotype originated in an adult in good health. The sequencing used peripheral blood, collected on day 0 of AZD1222 vaccination. This CDR3 reads CASLRSGPQETQYF. Here the CDR3 DNA reads TGTGCCAGCTTACGGTCGGGACCTCAAGAGACCCAGTACTTC.